This TCR beta chain was captured by sequencing in a study of OX40 agonist ivuxolimab in advanced cancers. Produced via immunoSEQ multiplex PCR; TCRdb's table is partial and in-frame only. This sample has roughly 51,000 clones, with around 90% found just once. This CDR3 has 14 residues. V was trimmed by 3 bases and J by 3 bases, leaving 11 bases between them. In germline, CDR1 is LGHNT, CDR2 FRNRAP. J is TRBJ1-2 and V is TRBV12-5; a possible D gene is TRBD1 (6 bases). The specimen was CD4+ or CD8+ T cells sorted from blood, collected in a trial of the OX40 agonist ivuxolimab. This TCR was sampled from an adult with an advanced solid tumor such as melanoma, head and neck, liver or kidney cancer. This chain's CDR3 is CASGFLGADYGYTF. The CDR3, as DNA: TGTGCTAGTGGTTTTTTGGGGGCAGACTATGGCTACACCTTC.